Below are 15 T cell receptor beta chains sequenced from a single sample in a study of cytomegalovirus exposure and HLA in healthy donors. PCR involved 60 Vbeta and 13 Jbeta primers. The assay was immunoSEQ multiplex PCR, and TCRdb's table has in-frame clones only and misses some. The repertoire consists of some 160,000 clones, with over 75% occurring once and the leading ten covering approximately 0.47%. Sample: PBMCs. The source is a woman aged 50 to 65 in good health and CMV-seronegative.

CDR3 region: CADSGGDTIYF. CDR3 bases: TGTGCCGATTCGGGGGGAGACACCATATATTTT. J is TRBJ1-3 and V is TRBV6-4; weak D call: TRBD1 (5 bases). The V and J ends lost 11 bases and 8 bases respectively, with 13 bases between them. The CDR3 loop spans 11 amino acids. CDR1 and CDR2 (germline): MRHNA, SNTAGT.

J is TRBJ1-6 and V is TRBV4-1, with no clear D. V was cut by 0 bases and J by 16 bases, with 13 bases left in between. This CDR3 contains 13 residues. The germline V gene encodes CDR1 MGHRA and CDR2 YSYEKL. DNA of the CDR3: TGCGCCAGCAGCCAAGATTGGAGCCAGCGGCTCCACTTT. Translated, it gives CASSQDWSQRLHF.

The rearrangement links TRBV10-3 to TRBJ2-7, with 9 bases fitting TRBD1. Germline V gene data show CDR1 as ENHRY and CDR2 as SYGVKD. V dropped 5 bases and J dropped 5; count of bases not matched to a gene: 1. The CDR3 spans 12 residues. The CDR3 DNA follows: TGTGCCATCAGTAGGGACAGGGACGAGCAGTACTTC. This gives the protein CAISRDRDEQYF.

This clone has only one observation. The chain is built from TRBV5-1 and TRBJ1-1, with D perhaps matching TRBD1 (6 bases). The V and J ends lost 3 bases and 4 bases respectively, with 13 bases between them. The CDR3 runs 14 residues. Germline assignment: CDR1 SGHRS and CDR2 YFSETQ. DNA of the CDR3: TGCGCCAGCAGCTCCGGTGAAGGGGGCACTGAAGCTTTCTTT. This sequence encodes CASSSGEGGTEAFF.

The CDR3 DNA sequence: TGTGCCAGCAGCGTAACGACTAGCGGGAGTGGCACCGGGGAGCTGTTTTTT. Its protein is CASSVTTSGSGTGELFF. The V gene is TRBV9, the J gene TRBJ2-2; TRBD2 agrees at 12 bases. This CDR3 spans 17 amino acids. The V gene end was trimmed by 1 base and the J gene end by 4 bases; junction bases not matched to a gene: 5. CDR1 is SGDLS and CDR2 is YYNGEE in the germline V gene. Using reference TRBV9 and TRBJ2-2 for the parts outside the CDR3, the full variable domain is DSGVTQTPKHLITATGQRVTLRCSPRSGDLSVYWYQQSLDQGLQFLIQYYNGEERAKGNILERFSAQQFPDLHSELNLSSLELGDSALYFCASSVTTSGSGTGELFFGEGSRLTVL.

CDR3 sequence: CASRTGTTSSYEQYF. The DNA for the CDR3 is TGTGCCAGCAGAACCGGGACAACGAGCTCCTACGAGCAGTACTTC. This chain links TRBV28 with TRBJ2-7; weak D call: TRBD1 (6 bases). Germline lookup yields CDR1 MDHEN and CDR2 SYDVKM. This CDR3 region has 15 residues. Deletions cut 6 bases from V and 0 bases from J, with 15 bases between.

The chain couples TRBV5-1 to TRBJ2-7, with D possibly matching TRBD2 (6 bases). The germline CDR1 and CDR2 sequences are SGHRS and YFSETQ. There are 15 residues in the CDR3. V lost 0 bases, J lost 4 bases, and 14 bases lay in between. CDR3 sequence (DNA): TGCGCCAGCAGCTTGGAGGGTGGGAGCGGGTACGAGCAGTACTTC. Translated: CASSLEGGSGYEQYF.

The rearrangement joins TRBV7-9 to TRBJ2-1; 11 bases line up with TRBD2. The trim removed 5 bases at V and 3 bases at J, leaving 12 bases unmatched. This CDR3 region has 18 residues. Germline V gene lookup returns CDR1 SEHNR and CDR2 FQNEAQ (reference sequence). The CDR3 bases are TGTGCCAGCAGCCCCCCCGCTTGGGGGACTAGCGGCTACAATGAGCAGTTCTTC. It translates to CASSPPAWGTSGYNEQFF.

This sequence joins TRBV19 and TRBJ2-3; TRBD1 might be the D (6 bases). Per germline, CDR1 LNHDA and CDR2 SQIVND (reference sequence). V lost 6 bases and J 2 bases, leaving 15 bases between the germline ends. The CDR3 loop spans 15 amino acids. The CDR3: CASRAGTPYTDTQYF. CDR3 sequence (DNA): TGTGCCAGTAGGGCCGGGACACCCTACACAGATACGCAGTATTTT.

This rearrangement joins TRBV9 to TRBJ2-2; 10 bases are shared with TRBD2. Germline-derived CDR1 and CDR2 are SGDLS and YYNGEE. J lost 7 bases, V lost 1 base, and 4 bases had no gene match. The CDR3 is 15 residues long. CDR3 DNA: TGTGCCAGCAGCGTAAGCGGGGGGGCTGGCGGGGAGCTGTTTTTT. This encodes CASSVSGGAGGELFF.

This clone appeared a single time. The V call is TRBV14, the J call TRBJ2-5; D may be TRBD2 (6 bases). The DNA end is a closer match to TRBJ2-7, so the J assignment may be wrong. CDR3 length: 16 amino acids. The germline V gene has CDR1 SGHDN and CDR2 FVKESK. The CDR3 reads CASSRDLTGNLYEQYF. CDR3 nucleotide sequence: TGTGCCAGCAGCCGGGACTTGACGGGAAACCTTTACGAGCAGTACTTC.

A few counts support this clone. The chain links TRBV7-2 to TRBJ2-7, with 11 bases lining up with TRBD2. With V trimmed by 3 bases and J by 6 bases, 4 bases remained unmatched. The CDR3 runs to 14 residues. Germline-derived CDR1 and CDR2 are SGHTA and FQGNSA. The DNA of the CDR3 is TGTGCCAGCAGCTTTAGCGGGGGGGCCGTCGAGCAGTACTTC. It encodes CASSFSGGAVEQYF.

This clone was seen a single time. The V and J genes are TRBV6-1 and TRBJ2-5, with D possibly matching TRBD2 (6 bases). Trimming took 7 bases from V and 5 from J, leaving 17 bases between them. The length of the CDR3 is 14 residues. From germline, CDR1 is MNHNS and CDR2 SASEGT. The CDR3 loop reads CASIERGAGETQYF. The CDR3 region has the DNA TGTGCCAGCATCGAGAGAGGGGCGGGGGAGACCCAGTACTTC.

The genes are TRBV19 and TRBJ2-1; 9 positions match TRBD2. From germline, CDR1 is LNHDA and CDR2 SQIVND (reference sequence). The CDR3 is made up of 15 amino acids. J lost 3 bases, V lost 6 bases, and 6 bases had no gene match. The CDR3 protein is CASRDLAGFYNEQFF. The CDR3 bases are TGTGCCAGTAGAGACCTAGCGGGATTCTACAATGAGCAGTTCTTC. Full variable domain (remainder filled in from reference TRBV19 and TRBJ2-1): DGGITQSPKYLFRKEGQNVTLSCEQNLNHDAMYWYRQDPGQGLRLIYYSQIVNDFQKGDIAEGYSVSREKKESFPLTVTSAQKNPTAFYLCASRDLAGFYNEQFFGPGTRLTVL.

J is TRBJ1-4 and V is TRBV29-1; 9 bases are a match to TRBD1. Looked up from germline, CDR1 is SQVTM and CDR2 is ANQGSEA. The V gene end was trimmed by 4 bases and the J gene end by 2 bases; junction bases not matched to a gene: 2. The CDR3 runs 14 residues. The CDR3 reads CSVGGTGTNEKLFF. For the CDR3, the DNA is TGCAGCGTTGGGGGGACAGGGACTAATGAAAAACTGTTTTTT. The variable domain in full, completed from reference TRBV29-1 and TRBJ1-4, reads SAVISQKPSRDICQRGTSLTIQCQVDSQVTMMFWYRQQPGQSLTLIATANQGSEATYESGFVIDKFPISRPNLTFSTLTVSNMSPEDSSIYLCSVGGTGTNEKLFFGSGTQLSVL.